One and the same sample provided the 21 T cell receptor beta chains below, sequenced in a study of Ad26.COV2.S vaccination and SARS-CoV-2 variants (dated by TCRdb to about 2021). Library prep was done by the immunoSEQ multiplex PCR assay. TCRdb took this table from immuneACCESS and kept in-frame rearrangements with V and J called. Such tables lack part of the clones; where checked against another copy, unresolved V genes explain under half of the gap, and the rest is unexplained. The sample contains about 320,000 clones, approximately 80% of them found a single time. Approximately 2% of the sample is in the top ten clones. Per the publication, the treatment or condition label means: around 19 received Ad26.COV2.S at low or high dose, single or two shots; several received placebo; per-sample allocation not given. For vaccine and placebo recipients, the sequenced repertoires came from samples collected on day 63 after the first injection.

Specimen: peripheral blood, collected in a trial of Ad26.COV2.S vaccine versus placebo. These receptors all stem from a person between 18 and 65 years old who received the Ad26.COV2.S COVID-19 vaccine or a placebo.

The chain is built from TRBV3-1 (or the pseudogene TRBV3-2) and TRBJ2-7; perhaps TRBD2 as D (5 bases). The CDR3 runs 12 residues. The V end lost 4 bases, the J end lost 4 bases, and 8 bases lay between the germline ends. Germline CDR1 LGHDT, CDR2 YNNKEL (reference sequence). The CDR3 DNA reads TGTGCCAGCAGCCGGCGGGCGTACGAGCAGTACTTC. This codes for CASSRRAYEQYF.

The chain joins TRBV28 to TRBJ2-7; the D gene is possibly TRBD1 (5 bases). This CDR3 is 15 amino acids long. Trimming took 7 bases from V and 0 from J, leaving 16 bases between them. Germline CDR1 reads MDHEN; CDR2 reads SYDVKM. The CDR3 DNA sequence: TGTGCCAGCAAAGTCTTATCCGACAGCTCCTACGAGCAGTACTTC. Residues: CASKVLSDSSYEQYF.

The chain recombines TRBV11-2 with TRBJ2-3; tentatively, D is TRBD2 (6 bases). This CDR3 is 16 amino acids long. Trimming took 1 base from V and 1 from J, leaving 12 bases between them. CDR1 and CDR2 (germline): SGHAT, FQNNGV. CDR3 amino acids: CASSLVSWGGTDTQYF. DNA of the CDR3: TGTGCCAGCAGCTTAGTTTCGTGGGGGGGCACAGATACGCAGTATTTT.

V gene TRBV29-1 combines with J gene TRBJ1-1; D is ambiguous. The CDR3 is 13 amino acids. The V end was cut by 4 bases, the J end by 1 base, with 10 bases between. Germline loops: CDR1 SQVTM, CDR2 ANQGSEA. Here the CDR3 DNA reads TGCAGCGTTGTTCGGGGTAAGAACACTGAAGCTTTCTTT. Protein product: CSVVRGKNTEAFF.

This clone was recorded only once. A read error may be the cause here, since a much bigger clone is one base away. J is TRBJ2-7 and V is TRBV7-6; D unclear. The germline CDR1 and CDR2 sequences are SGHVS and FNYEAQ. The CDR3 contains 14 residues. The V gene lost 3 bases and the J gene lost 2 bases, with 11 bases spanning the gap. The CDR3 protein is CASSFQDGTYEQYF. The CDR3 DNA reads TGTGCCAGCAGCTTCCAGGACGGAACCTACGAGCAGTACTTC.

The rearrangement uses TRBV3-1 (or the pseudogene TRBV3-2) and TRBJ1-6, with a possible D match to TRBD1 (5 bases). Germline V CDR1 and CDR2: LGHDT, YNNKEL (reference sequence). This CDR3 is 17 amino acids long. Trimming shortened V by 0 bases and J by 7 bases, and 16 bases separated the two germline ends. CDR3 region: CASSQDIRQGNNSPLHF. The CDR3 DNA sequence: TGTGCCAGCAGCCAAGATATTCGGCAGGGAAACAATTCACCCCTCCACTTT.

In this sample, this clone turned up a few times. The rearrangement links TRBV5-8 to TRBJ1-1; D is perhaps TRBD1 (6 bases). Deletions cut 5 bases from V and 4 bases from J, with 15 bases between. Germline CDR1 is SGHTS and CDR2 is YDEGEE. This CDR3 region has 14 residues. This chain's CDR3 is CASSYRAGRTEAFF. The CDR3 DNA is TGTGCCAGCAGTTACAGGGCAGGGCGCACTGAAGCTTTCTTT.

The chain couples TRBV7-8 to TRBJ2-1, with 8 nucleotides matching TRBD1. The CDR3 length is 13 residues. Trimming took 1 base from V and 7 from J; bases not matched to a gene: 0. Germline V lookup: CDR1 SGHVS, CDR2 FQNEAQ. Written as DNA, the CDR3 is TGTGCCAGCAGCTTAGGACAGGGGAATGAGCAGTTCTTC. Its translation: CASSLGQGNEQFF.

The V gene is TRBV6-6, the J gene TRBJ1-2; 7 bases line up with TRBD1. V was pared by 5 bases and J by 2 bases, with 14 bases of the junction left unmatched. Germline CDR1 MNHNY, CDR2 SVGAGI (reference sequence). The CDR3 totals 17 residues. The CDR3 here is CASSPRGSGPKNYGYTF. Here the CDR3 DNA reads TGTGCCAGCAGTCCCAGGGGGTCAGGCCCTAAGAACTATGGCTACACCTTC.

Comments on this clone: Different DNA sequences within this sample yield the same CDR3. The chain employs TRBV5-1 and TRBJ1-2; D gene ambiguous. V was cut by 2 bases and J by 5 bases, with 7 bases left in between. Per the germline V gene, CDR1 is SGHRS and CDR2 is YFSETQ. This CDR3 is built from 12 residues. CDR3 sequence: CASSLDSYGYTF. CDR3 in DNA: TGCGCCAGCAGCTTAGACTCATATGGCTACACCTTC.

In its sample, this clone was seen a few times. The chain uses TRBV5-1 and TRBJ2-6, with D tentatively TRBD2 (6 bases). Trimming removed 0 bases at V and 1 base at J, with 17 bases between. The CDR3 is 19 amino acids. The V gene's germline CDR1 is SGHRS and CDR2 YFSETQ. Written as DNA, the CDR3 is TGCGCCAGCAGCTTGGTAGGGGACTTTCGATCATCTGGGGCCAACGTCCTGACTTTC. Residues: CASSLVGDFRSSGANVLTF.

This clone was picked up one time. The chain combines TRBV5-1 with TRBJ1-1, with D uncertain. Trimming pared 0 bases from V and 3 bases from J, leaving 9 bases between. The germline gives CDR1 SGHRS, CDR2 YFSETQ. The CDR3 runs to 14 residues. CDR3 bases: TGCGCCAGCAGCTTGGGGCAGGTTTACACTGAAGCTTTCTTT. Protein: CASSLGQVYTEAFF. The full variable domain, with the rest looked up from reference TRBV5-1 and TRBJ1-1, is KAGVTQTPRYLIKTRGQQVTLSCSPISGHRSVSWYQQTPGQGLQFLFEYFSETQRNKGNFPGRFSGRQFSNSRSEMNVSTLELGDSALYLCASSLGQVYTEAFFGQGTRLTVV.

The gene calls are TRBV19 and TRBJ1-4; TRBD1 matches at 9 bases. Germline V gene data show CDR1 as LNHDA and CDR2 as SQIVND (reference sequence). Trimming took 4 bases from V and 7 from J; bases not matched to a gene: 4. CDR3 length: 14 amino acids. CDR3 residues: CASSTGQGGEKLFF. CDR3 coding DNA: TGTGCCAGTAGTACGGGACAGGGAGGTGAAAAACTGTTTTTT.

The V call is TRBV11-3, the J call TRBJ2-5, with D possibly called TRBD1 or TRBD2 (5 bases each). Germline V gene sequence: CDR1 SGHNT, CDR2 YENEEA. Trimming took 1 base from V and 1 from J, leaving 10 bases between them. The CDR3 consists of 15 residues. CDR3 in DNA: TGTGCCAGCAGCTTAGGGCTTGGGGGCCAAGAGACCCAGTACTTC. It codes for CASSLGLGGQETQYF.

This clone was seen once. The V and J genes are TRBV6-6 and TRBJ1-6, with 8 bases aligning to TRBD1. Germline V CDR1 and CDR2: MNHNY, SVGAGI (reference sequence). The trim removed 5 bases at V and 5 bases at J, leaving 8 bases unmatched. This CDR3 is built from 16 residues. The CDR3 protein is CASSRGDRSHNSPLHF. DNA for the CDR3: TGTGCCAGCAGTCGAGGGGACAGGAGTCATAATTCACCCCTCCACTTT.

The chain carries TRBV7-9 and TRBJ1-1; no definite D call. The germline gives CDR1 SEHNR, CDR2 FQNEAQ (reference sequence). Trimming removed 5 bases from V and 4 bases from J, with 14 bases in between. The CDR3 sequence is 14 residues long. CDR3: CASSPGSEGTEAFF. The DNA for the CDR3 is TGTGCCAGCAGCCCGGGAAGTGAGGGCACTGAAGCTTTCTTT.

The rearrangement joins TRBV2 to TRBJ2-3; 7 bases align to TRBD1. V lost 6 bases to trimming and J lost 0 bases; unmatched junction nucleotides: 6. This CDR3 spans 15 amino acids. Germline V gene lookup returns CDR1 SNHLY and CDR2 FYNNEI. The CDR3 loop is CASRQGVTSTDTQYF. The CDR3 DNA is TGTGCCAGCAGGCAGGGGGTTACTAGCACAGATACGCAGTATTTT. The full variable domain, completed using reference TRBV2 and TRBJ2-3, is EPEVTQTPSHQVTQMGQEVILRCVPISNHLYFYWYRQILGQKVEFLVSFYNNEISEKSEIFDDQFSVERPDGSNFTLKIRSTKLEDSAMYFCASRQGVTSTDTQYFGPGTRLTVL.

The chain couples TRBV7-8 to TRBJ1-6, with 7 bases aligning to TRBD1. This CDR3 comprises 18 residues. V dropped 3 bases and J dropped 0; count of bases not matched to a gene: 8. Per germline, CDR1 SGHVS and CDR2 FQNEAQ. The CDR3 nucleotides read TGTGCCAGCAGCTTGGCCAGACAGGGAACCTCCTATAATTCACCCCTCCACTTT. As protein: CASSLARQGTSYNSPLHF.

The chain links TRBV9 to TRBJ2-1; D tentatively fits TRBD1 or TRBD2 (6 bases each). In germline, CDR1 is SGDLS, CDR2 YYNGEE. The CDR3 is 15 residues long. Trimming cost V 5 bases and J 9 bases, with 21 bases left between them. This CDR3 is CASSTDGGQSREQFF. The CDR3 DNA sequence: TGTGCCAGCAGTACCGATGGGGGGCAATCACGTGAGCAGTTCTTC.

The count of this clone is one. The CDR3 spells CATRRGYEQYF. The DNA of the CDR3 is TGTGCCACACGTAGGGGCTACGAGCAGTACTTC. The V call is TRBV18, the J call TRBJ2-7; D possibly corresponds to TRBD1 (5 bases). The CDR3 has 11 amino acids. V dropped 10 bases and J dropped 3 bases, with 10 bases sitting between them. The germline V gene encodes CDR1 KGHSH and CDR2 LQKENI.

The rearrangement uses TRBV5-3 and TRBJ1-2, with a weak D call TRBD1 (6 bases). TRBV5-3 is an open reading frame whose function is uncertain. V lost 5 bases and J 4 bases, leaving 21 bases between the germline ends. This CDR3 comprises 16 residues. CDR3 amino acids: CARSHGRPGEAYGYTF. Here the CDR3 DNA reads TGTGCCAGAAGTCATGGTCGGCCAGGGGAGGCCTATGGCTACACCTTC.